These 27 T cell receptor beta chains were sequenced from one sample in a study of blood T cells in healthy people across ages. A J-beta primer mix and a sample-barcoded 5' primer were used in a second PCR of roughly 6 to 11 cycles. TCRdb re-derived calls from the 5' RACE reads in MiXCR, one entry per CDR3 protein. The table lists about 1.8 million distinct CDR3 sequences, about 49% of them singletons. Sequencing was done on a sample of blood. The origin of the receptors is a woman aged 40 to 55 in good health.

The V call is TRBV11-2, the J call TRBJ2-5; 12 positions match TRBD2. The germline V gene has CDR1 SGHAT and CDR2 FQNNGV. The V gene end was trimmed by 5 bases and the J gene end by 4 bases; junction bases not matched to a gene: 8. The length of the CDR3 is 16 residues. DNA of the CDR3: TGTGCCAGCAGCCCTCTAGCGGGGGGGCCCTTAGAGACCCAGTACTTC. Translation: CASSPLAGGPLETQYF.

There are a few counts of this clonotype. V usage is TRBV20-1 and J usage is TRBJ2-3, with 10 bases identical to TRBD1. Per the germline V gene, CDR1 is DFQATT and CDR2 is SNEGSKA (reference sequence). CDR3 length equals 15 residues. V gave up 0 bases and J gave up 6 bases; unmatched junction bases: 6. The CDR3 here is CSARDRDRGGDTQYF. The CDR3, as DNA: TGCAGTGCTAGAGATAGGGACAGGGGTGGGGATACGCAGTATTTT.

Comments on this clonotype: A much larger clone sits a single nucleotide away, making a read error possible. This CDR3 is CASSWGPGGYNEQFF. The CDR3 DNA reads as TGCGCCAGCAGCTGGGGGCCAGGGGGATACAATGAGCAGTTCTTC. The V and J genes are TRBV5-1 and TRBJ2-1; 7 nucleotides match TRBD1. The CDR3 extends over 15 amino acids. V was clipped by 3 bases and J by 4 bases; unmatched bases: 7. Germline-derived CDR1 and CDR2 are SGHRS and YFSETQ.

V usage is TRBV18 and J usage is TRBJ2-1; 9 nucleotides align to TRBD2. The V and J ends lost 3 bases and 4 bases, in that order; junction bases with no gene match: 4. Germline V gene sequence: CDR1 KGHSH, CDR2 LQKENI. This CDR3 contains 15 residues. DNA of the CDR3: TGTGCCAGCTCACCCAGCGGGAGGCCGTACAATGAGCAGTTCTTC. It specifies CASSPSGRPYNEQFF.

This chain joins TRBV10-3 and TRBJ2-5, with D possibly being TRBD1 (6 bases). Germline CDR1 and CDR2: ENHRY and SYGVKD. The CDR3 consists of 14 residues. V shed 5 bases and J shed 1 base, with 11 bases lying between them. This CDR3 reads CAISPQGTQETQYF. The DNA for the CDR3 is TGTGCCATCAGTCCTCAGGGGACCCAAGAGACCCAGTACTTC.

The chain uses TRBV6-6 and TRBJ1-6; perhaps TRBD1 as D (5 bases). The CDR3 contains 14 residues. CDR1 MNHNY and CDR2 SVGAGI come from the germline V gene (reference sequence). Trimming shortened V by 2 bases and J by 8 bases, and 10 bases separated the two germline ends. The CDR3 coding sequence is TGTGCCAGCAGTTACAAAGGGGCTCATTCACCCCTCCACTTT. Translating it yields CASSYKGAHSPLHF.

The genes are TRBV12-3 or TRBV12-4 and TRBJ2-2, with D unresolved. This CDR3 has 12 amino acids. Between the trimmed V and J ends, which lost 5 bases and 7 bases, there was a span of 8 bases. CDR3 DNA sequence: TGTGCCAGCAGTCTTAAGGGCGGGGAGCTGTTTTTT. Translating gives CASSLKGGELFF.

This clonotype came up many times. The chain is built from TRBV7-2 and TRBJ2-3; 7 bases are a match to TRBD2. Germline CDR1 reads SGHTA; CDR2 reads FQGNSA. This CDR3 spans 14 amino acids. V trimming: 4 bases; J trimming: 0 bases; junction bases outside the gene matches: 1. The CDR3 DNA reads TGTGCCAGCAGCTGGGGGGGGAGCACAGATACGCAGTATTTT. It is translated as CASSWGGSTDTQYF.

The chain recombines TRBV12-3 or TRBV12-4 with TRBJ2-1, with D unresolved. The V and J ends lost 7 bases and 4 bases respectively, with 20 bases between them. The CDR3 consists of 16 residues. The CDR3 DNA reads TGTGCCAGCACCCCCGTGGCAGCCACAGCGTACAATGAGCAGTTCTTC. Translation: CASTPVAATAYNEQFF.

Only a few counts were recorded for this clonotype. The V and J genes are TRBV5-1 and TRBJ2-4; no reliable D call. The V gene's germline CDR1 is SGHRS and CDR2 YFSETQ. The CDR3 has 15 residues. Deletions cut 3 bases from V and 13 bases from J, with 23 bases between. The CDR3 is CASSSTDRPKPRQYF. The CDR3 bases are TGCGCCAGCAGCTCTACGGATCGTCCAAAACCCAGGCAGTACTTC.

The chain uses TRBV4-3 and TRBJ2-7; D unresolved. The V end lost 0 bases, the J end lost 0 bases, and 12 bases lay between the germline ends. Germline values: CDR1 LGHNA, CDR2 YSLEER. This CDR3 is 16 amino acids long. CDR3 in amino acids: CASSQDGCRSSYEQYF. CDR3 in DNA: TGCGCCAGCAGCCAAGACGGGTGCCGGAGCTCCTACGAGCAGTACTTC.

The rearrangement joins TRBV4-3 to TRBJ2-1; tentative D call: TRBD2 (5 bases). The V gene lost 1 base and the J gene lost 5 bases, with 21 bases spanning the gap. Per the germline V gene, CDR1 is LGHNA and CDR2 is YSLEER. This CDR3 region has 18 residues. The CDR3 nucleotides read TGCGCCAGCAGCCAAGCGATAGGAGCCGAGGGTATTGACAATGAGCAGTTCTTC. Amino acids: CASSQAIGAEGIDNEQFF.

The chain recombines TRBV29-1 with TRBJ1-2, with unresolved D. The V end was cut by 1 base, the J end by 10 bases, with 13 bases between. Germline assignment: CDR1 SQVTM and CDR2 ANQGSEA. The length of the CDR3 is 12 residues. This CDR3 is CSVEVAPRAYTF. The CDR3 DNA sequence: TGCAGCGTTGAAGTGGCCCCTCGGGCCTACACCTTC.

V usage is TRBV6-5 and J usage is TRBJ2-1, with 10 bases fitting TRBD2. V shed 4 bases, J shed 0 bases, and the junction held 9 bases outside the gene matches. The CDR3 spans 18 residues. The germline CDR1 and CDR2 sequences are MNHEY and SVGAGI. The DNA of the CDR3 is TGTGCCAGCAGTTCCCTTAGGACTAGCGGTAGCTCCTACAATGAGCAGTTCTTC. Encoded protein: CASSSLRTSGSSYNEQFF.

The V call is TRBV27, the J call TRBJ1-2, with 10 positions matching TRBD1. Trimming at V came to 4 bases and at J to 5 bases, leaving 13 bases not matched to a gene. The germline V gene encodes CDR1 MNHEY and CDR2 SMNVEV (reference sequence). The CDR3 extends over 17 amino acids. The CDR3 spells CASSYSSGTGVRYGYTF. The CDR3 nucleotides read TGTGCCAGCAGTTACTCCTCCGGGACAGGGGTGCGTTATGGCTACACCTTC.

This chain connects TRBV20-1 to TRBJ2-3; 13 bases match TRBD2. The V gene's germline CDR1 is DFQATT and CDR2 SNEGSKA (reference sequence). The length of the CDR3 is 15 residues. The V segment lost 6 bases and the J segment 4 bases; nucleotides outside the gene matches: 7. The CDR3 region is CSAEGTSGMPDTQYF. The CDR3 nucleotides read TGCAGTGCAGAGGGGACTAGCGGGATGCCAGATACGCAGTATTTT.

The chain combines TRBV3-1 with TRBJ1-4; TRBD1 matches 8 bases. The CDR3 runs 16 residues. Losses at the gene ends were 6 bases for V and 0 bases for J; bases not matched to a gene: 6. Per the germline V gene, CDR1 is LGHDT and CDR2 is YNNKEL (reference sequence). The DNA for the CDR3 is TGTGCCAGCAGTCGCGGACAGGGTTCAACTAATGAAAAACTGTTTTTT. It specifies CASSRGQGSTNEKLFF.

This clonotype was detected a few times. The chain combines TRBV29-1 with TRBJ1-2; 7 bases map to TRBD1. The CDR3 runs to 14 residues. Germline loops: CDR1 SQVTM, CDR2 ANQGSEA. J gave up 8 bases and V 3 bases, and 12 bases lay outside the gene matches. CDR3 DNA sequence: TGCAGCGTTGATGATGACAGGGTAGGGAGAGGCTACACCTTC. It translates to CSVDDDRVGRGYTF.

This clonotype was counted a few times. The chain uses TRBV14 and TRBJ2-5, with D maybe TRBD1 (5 bases). The V gene lost 7 bases and the J gene lost 1 base, with 13 bases spanning the gap. Germline V gives CDR1 SGHDN, CDR2 FVKESK. The CDR3 loop spans 14 amino acids. The CDR3 is CASTISGFQETQYF. For the CDR3, the DNA is TGTGCCAGCACCATCTCAGGGTTCCAAGAGACCCAGTACTTC.

The chain has TRBV11-1 and TRBJ2-5, with D perhaps given as TRBD1 or TRBD2 (5 bases each). The CDR3 has 14 amino acids. V was shortened by 5 bases and J by 4 bases, with 14 bases between the two germline ends. Germline CDR1 reads SGHAT; CDR2 reads FQDESV (reference sequence). CDR3 in amino acids: CASSHGTERETQYF. In DNA, the CDR3 is TGTGCCAGCAGCCACGGGACGGAAAGAGAGACCCAGTACTTC.

The chain joins TRBV4-1 to TRBJ2-2; maybe TRBD2 (6 bases). CDR1 MGHRA and CDR2 YSYEKL come from the germline V gene. This CDR3 has 16 amino acids. V lost 0 bases and J 6 bases, leaving 14 bases between the germline ends. This CDR3 is CASSQDYGGYSGELFF. The CDR3 bases are TGCGCCAGCAGCCAAGATTACGGGGGTTACTCCGGGGAGCTGTTTTTT.

This clonotype was picked up a small number of times. The chain recombines TRBV20-1 with TRBJ1-6; D uncertain. Trimming shortened V by 3 bases and J by 11 bases, and 14 bases separated the two germline ends. CDR1 and CDR2 from the germline V gene are DFQATT and SNEGSKA (reference sequence). This CDR3 spans 13 amino acids. The CDR3 coding sequence is TGCAGTGCTAGGCCGACGGGAATGCCACCCCTCCACTTT. Protein sequence: CSARPTGMPPLHF.

The rearrangement joins TRBV7-9 to TRBJ1-2; 9 bases align to TRBD1. V gave up 2 bases and J gave up 6 bases; unmatched junction bases: 16. CDR3 size: 18 residues. Germline CDR1 and CDR2: SEHNR and FQNEAQ (reference sequence). Here the CDR3 reads CASSLTVWSGTGSHGYTF. DNA of the CDR3: TGTGCCAGCAGCTTAACGGTTTGGTCCGGGACAGGGAGCCATGGCTACACCTTC.

This clonotype turned up a few times. The chain recombines TRBV29-1 with TRBJ2-7, with D perhaps matching TRBD2 (6 bases). Germline CDR1 SQVTM, CDR2 ANQGSEA. Trimming took 1 base from V and 1 from J, leaving 11 bases between them. CDR3 size: 14 residues. The CDR3 here is CSVEGGVGSYEQYF. For the CDR3, the DNA is TGCAGCGTTGAAGGGGGGGTGGGGTCCTACGAGCAGTACTTC.

The rearrangement uses TRBV27 and TRBJ2-5; 11 nucleotides line up with TRBD2. This CDR3 is built from 16 residues. Trimming at V came to 5 bases and at J to 4 bases, leaving 9 bases not matched to a gene. The V gene's germline CDR1 is MNHEY and CDR2 SMNVEV (reference sequence). The CDR3 DNA sequence: TGTGCCAGCAGTAACCGACTAGCGGGGAACCCAGAGACCCAGTACTTC. Translating gives CASSNRLAGNPETQYF.

This clonotype has more than one count but fewer than ten. The gene calls are TRBV27 and TRBJ1-6; a weak D match, TRBD1 (6 bases). There are 18 residues in the CDR3. Trimming removed 5 bases from V and 4 bases from J, with 21 bases in between. Looked up from germline, CDR1 is MNHEY and CDR2 is SMNVEV (reference sequence). CDR3: CASSPQEDRAIYNSPLHF. Written as DNA, the CDR3 is TGTGCCAGCAGTCCTCAGGAGGACAGAGCTATTTATAATTCACCCCTCCACTTT.

This chain's CDR3 is CASMVAGQGRQYF. For the CDR3, the DNA is TGTGCCAGCATGGTGGCAGGACAGGGGAGGCAGTACTTC. The V call is TRBV28, the J call TRBJ2-7, with 9 bases matching TRBD1. The germline V gene has CDR1 MDHEN and CDR2 SYDVKM. The CDR3 loop spans 13 amino acids. Trimming cost V 7 bases and J 9 bases; bases outside gene matches: 10.